The rows below give T cell receptor beta chains drawn from one sample of a study of T cell responses to AZD1222 COVID-19 vaccine. Only in-frame clones appear in the TCRdb table, and some are missing; sequencing was by immunoSEQ multiplex PCR. The repertoire consists of 120,000 or so clones, with around 90% occurring once and the leading ten covering around 1.5%. Specimen: peripheral blood, collected on day 0 of AZD1222 vaccination. Every receptor here comes from an adult in good health. CDR3s include the opening cysteine and the closing phenylalanine or tryptophan. The D gene is left open where the match is weak. Clone size is not always given. Where it is, it says once, few, many or a class for expanded clones.

V gene,clone size,CDR3 length,J gene,D gene,CDR3 protein,CDR3 DNA
TRBV7-9,few,18,TRBJ1-2,TRBD1,CASIIPGQSPGFLQGYTF,TGTGCCAGCATCATCCCGGGACAGAGTCCGGGATTCCTCCAGGGCTACACCTTC
TRBV7-2,.,14,TRBJ1-2,.,CASSLSATNYGYTF,TGTGCCAGCAGCTTAAGTGCAACCAACTATGGCTACACCTTC
TRBV9,once,15,TRBJ1-6,.,CASSTNTKGNSPLHF,TGTGCCAGCAGTACTAACACCAAAGGGAATTCACCCCTCCACTTT
TRBV7-3,.,13,TRBJ1-2,.,CASSSTGSSGYTF,TGTGCCAGCAGCTCCACAGGGTCCTCTGGCTACACCTTC
TRBV6-2/TRBV6-3,.,13,TRBJ1-1,.,CASSYGPRTEAFF,TGTGCCAGCAGTTACGGCCCCCGGACTGAAGCTTTCTTT
TRBV2,once,18,TRBJ2-1,TRBD2,CASSVENLAGGRIFEQFF,TGTGCCAGCAGTGTCGAAAATCTAGCGGGAGGGCGAATCTTTGAGCAGTTCTTC
TRBV13,.,13,TRBJ1-3,.,CASSSGHGNTIYF,TGTGCCAGCAGCTCGGGGCATGGAAACACCATATATTTT
TRBV6-2/TRBV6-3,.,14,TRBJ2-3,TRBD1,CASSLGQGPDTQYF,TGTGCCAGCAGTCTTGGACAGGGCCCAGATACGCAGTATTTT
TRBV27,.,13,TRBJ2-1,.,CASSLVWYNEQFF,TGTGCCAGCAGTCTAGTCTGGTACAATGAGCAGTTCTTC
TRBV27,.,15,TRBJ2-1,TRBD2,CASSPRVAGYNEQFF,TGTGCCAGCAGTCCCCGGGTAGCGGGATACAATGAGCAGTTCTTC
TRBV9,.,15,TRBJ1-3,.,CASSVEAGSGNTIYF,TGTGCCAGCAGCGTAGAGGCAGGCTCTGGAAACACCATATATTTT
TRBV19,.,15,TRBJ2-7,.,CASSMAQNPFYEQYF,TGTGCCAGTAGTATGGCTCAGAATCCCTTCTACGAGCAGTACTTC
TRBV10-3,.,18,TRBJ2-3,TRBD2,CAISPGTSGRGGTDTQYF,TGTGCCATCAGCCCCGGGACTAGCGGGAGGGGAGGCACAGATACGCAGTATTTT
TRBV19,.,15,TRBJ1-3,.,CASSTGPGQGNTIYF,TGTGCCAGTAGTACGGGCCCCGGGCAGGGTAACACCATATATTTT
TRBV6-5,.,15,TRBJ2-7,TRBD1,CASVTLLTGAGEQYF,TGTGCCAGCGTCACCCTTTTGACAGGGGCGGGCGAGCAGTACTTC
TRBV5-4,once,14,TRBJ2-7,TRBD2,CASSLTSGSGEQYF,TGTGCCAGCAGCTTGACTAGCGGGAGTGGCGAGCAGTACTTC
TRBV6-2/TRBV6-3,few,15,TRBJ1-2,.,CASSRPSRANYGYTF,TGTGCCAGCAGTAGGCCTTCGCGGGCAAACTATGGCTACACCTTC
TRBV7-8,.,14,TRBJ1-5,.,CASSPGRLDQPQHF,TGTGCCAGCAGTCCCGGTCGCCTGGATCAGCCCCAGCATTTT
TRBV27,.,12,TRBJ2-5,.,CASSSIRGTQYF,TGTGCCAGCAGTTCGATCCGTGGGACCCAGTACTTC
TRBV7-6,.,18,TRBJ1-2,.,CASSPDWAGAALNYGYTF,TGTGCCAGCAGCCCGGATTGGGCAGGGGCCGCCCTTAACTATGGCTACACCTTC
TRBV19,.,13,TRBJ1-5,.,CASSLSSNQPQHF,TGTGCCAGTAGTTTAAGTAGCAATCAGCCCCAGCATTTT
TRBV21-1,.,12,TRBJ2-3,.,CASSKQADTQYF,TGTGCCAGCAGCAAGCAGGCGGATACGCAGTATTTT
TRBV6-1,.,15,TRBJ1-2,TRBD1,CASSDLTGVNYGYTF,TGTGCCAGCAGTGATCTCACAGGGGTAAACTATGGCTACACCTTC
TRBV4-1,.,15,TRBJ1-1,.,CASSQGRGRGTEAFF,TGCGCCAGCAGCCAAGGTCGGGGCCGGGGAACTGAAGCTTTTTTT
TRBV7-6,.,20,TRBJ2-6,.,CASSPLGMGAATSGANVLTF,TGTGCCAGCAGCCCCCTCGGCATGGGGGCAGCTACTTCTGGGGCCAACGTCCTGACTTTC
TRBV19,.,14,TRBJ2-3,TRBD2,CASKETSGRDTQYF,TGTGCCAGTAAGGAGACTAGCGGGAGGGATACGCAGTATTTT
TRBV29-1,.,16,TRBJ2-1,.,CSVEDPEGGDYNEQFF,TGCAGCGTTGAAGATCCCGAGGGCGGTGACTACAATGAGCAGTTCTTC
TRBV27,.,13,TRBJ1-1,.,CASSFQVNTEAFF,TGTGCCAGCAGTTTCCAGGTGAACACTGAAGCTTTCTTT
TRBV7-9,.,16,TRBJ2-5,TRBD2,CASWGLAGEWQETQYF,TGTGCCAGCTGGGGACTAGCGGGAGAGTGGCAAGAGACCCAGTACTTC
TRBV7-2,.,15,TRBJ2-7,TRBD1,CASSLFRDRAYEQYF,TGTGCCAGCAGCTTATTCCGGGACAGAGCCTACGAGCAGTACTTC
TRBV28,.,15,TRBJ1-2,.,CASIPRGGDHAGYTF,TGTGCCAGCATCCCCCGCGGGGGGGACCACGCTGGCTACACCTTC
TRBV10-1,.,14,TRBJ1-6,TRBD1,CASSGQGAFSPLHF,TGCGCCAGCAGCGGACAGGGGGCCTTCTCACCCCTCCACTTT
TRBV18,.,13,TRBJ1-2,.,CASSPSTGEGYTF,TGTGCCAGCTCACCTTCGACAGGAGAGGGCTACACCTTC
TRBV7-2,.,15,TRBJ2-1,TRBD2,CASSLKTSGYNEQFF,TGTGCCAGCAGCTTAAAAACTAGCGGCTACAATGAGCAGTTCTTC
TRBV11-3,.,15,TRBJ2-1,TRBD2,CASRLTSGNPNEQFF,TGTGCCAGCAGACTGACTAGCGGGAACCCTAATGAGCAGTTCTTC
TRBV4-2,.,13,TRBJ1-5,.,CASSQDLNQPQHF,TGTGCCAGCAGCCAAGACCTCAACCAGCCCCAGCATTTT
TRBV19,.,16,TRBJ2-3,.,CASSIGLDWGPDTQYF,TGTGCCAGTAGTATCGGGCTCGACTGGGGCCCAGATACGCAGTATTTT
TRBV5-6,few,14,TRBJ2-7,.,CASSLLTAPYEQYF,TGTGCCAGCAGCTTATTGACTGCCCCCTACGAGCAGTACTTC
TRBV5-6,.,13,TRBJ1-2,.,CASSLDPSGGYTF,TGTGCCAGCAGCCTCGACCCATCCGGGGGCTACACCTTC
TRBV6-4,.,17,TRBJ2-3,TRBD1,CASTVRDSKQSADTQYF,TGTGCCAGTACTGTTAGGGACAGCAAACAGAGTGCAGATACGCAGTATTTT
TRBV27,.,15,TRBJ1-2,.,CASSPALRSNYGYTF,TGTGCCAGCAGTCCGGCCCTTAGGTCTAACTATGGCTACACCTTC
TRBV7-9,.,13,TRBJ1-1,.,CASSLGQGTEAFF,TGTGCCAGCAGTTTAGGCCAGGGCACTGAAGCTTTCTTT
TRBV10-3,once,14,TRBJ1-3,.,CAISDAPGENTIYF,TGTGCCATCAGTGACGCCCCAGGGGAAAACACCATATATTTT
TRBV7-9,.,15,TRBJ1-2,.,CASSLGEGVEGGYTF,TGTGCCAGCAGCTTAGGCGAGGGGGTTGAGGGCGGCTACACCTTC
TRBV10-3,.,13,TRBJ1-2,.,CATEDRNNYGYTF,TGTGCCACCGAAGACCGAAATAACTATGGCTACACCTTC
TRBV5-5,.,12,TRBJ2-2,.,CASSLNTGELFF,TGTGCCAGCAGCCTGAATACGGGGGAGCTGTTTTTT